Listed below are T cell receptor beta chains from one sample, sequenced in a study of blood T cell repertoires in COVID-19. The assay was immunoSEQ multiplex PCR, and TCRdb's table has in-frame clones only and misses some. The sample lists about 50,000 clones, 90% occurring once. Sequencing was done on a sample of peripheral blood. These receptors were taken from a human donor in a cohort sampled during active COVID-19. Both conserved end residues are part of each CDR3. The D gene is left open where the match is weak. Where a row states a size, it is once, few, many or the class of an expanded clone; other rows omit it.

cdr3_aa cdr3_nt v_call d_call clone_size j_call
CASMGGTGRENTEAFF TGTGCCAGTATGGGCGGGACAGGGAGGGAGAACACTGAAGCTTTCTTT TRBV19 TRBD1 - TRBJ1-1
CASSTTGGEGEQYF TGTGCCAGTAGTACGACAGGGGGCGAAGGCGAGCAGTACTTC TRBV19 TRBD1 - TRBJ2-7
CASSPGGRGVNSPLHF TGTGCCAGCAGCCCTGGTGGCAGGGGCGTCAATTCACCCCTCCACTTT TRBV5-4 - few TRBJ1-6
CSVAPGLTNYGYTF TGCAGCGTCGCTCCAGGACTCACTAACTATGGCTACACCTTC TRBV29-1 - - TRBJ1-2
CASSQASGGIYNEQFF TGTGCCAGCAGCCAAGCGAGCGGGGGCATATACAATGAGCAGTTCTTC TRBV4-2 TRBD2 - TRBJ2-1
CASRRTMNEKLFF TGTGCCAGCAGGCGGACAATGAATGAAAAACTGTTTTTT TRBV6-5 - - TRBJ1-4
CASRTGALDYTF TGTGCCAGCAGGACAGGGGCCCTAGACTACACCTTC TRBV27 TRBD1 - TRBJ1-2
CASSLLGQGPSGANVLTF TGTGCCAGCAGCTTGTTAGGACAGGGACCCTCTGGGGCCAACGTCCTGACTTTC TRBV5-4 TRBD1 - TRBJ2-6
CASSPRGGETQYF TGTGCCAGCAGCCCGCGGGGGGGAGAGACCCAGTACTTC TRBV7-9 TRBD2 - TRBJ2-5
CASSHSKGRGNTGELFF TGTGCCAGCAGCCATTCCAAGGGGCGCGGGAACACCGGGGAGCTGTTTTTT TRBV14 - - TRBJ2-2